This record concerns one TCR beta chain sequence. The target antigen is unknown. The germline gives CDR1 MGHDK, CDR2 SYGVNS. Trimming took 4 bases from V and 3 from J, leaving 16 bases between them. The CDR3 totals 15 residues. The data originate from a study of long-term antiretroviral therapy in people with HIV. Sequencing relied on immunoSEQ assay v3.0, run at survey level. Produced via immunoSEQ multiplex PCR; TCRdb's table is partial and in-frame only. The sample yields under 45,000 clones, around 83% seen once. General study findings and limits: Blood draws took place between 2004 and 2017 and possibly involved older ART regimens. Control repertoires displayed wider CDR3 length ranges than the HIV repertoires. Before ART, certain clones expanded, and these dominated the repertoire at all time points.

Researchers secured at least one pre-ART and at least two post-ART PBMC samples from each donor. The rearrangement links TRBV25-1 to TRBJ2-7; TRBD1 might be the D (6 bases). This TCR came from a man aged 18 to 30 with HIV. Sequences were derived from unsorted PBMCs, sampled 1 year after starting antiretroviral therapy. The CDR3 spells CASSGGQSLIYEQYF. The CDR3 nucleotides are TGTGCCAGCAGTGGTGGACAGTCTCTCATCTACGAGCAGTACTTC.